The 13 T cell receptor beta chains reported below all come from one sample, sequenced in a study of long-term antiretroviral therapy in people with HIV. This was the immunoSEQ v3.0 assay at survey level. Using immunoSEQ multiplex PCR, the repertoire was profiled, and TCRdb retains in-frame clones only, with some absent. The sample shows about 8,800 clones, 60% to 85% of them seen only once. This sample comprised unsorted PBMCs, obtained 1.8 years before starting antiretroviral therapy. The source of these receptors is a man aged 40-50 years with HIV.

The chain links TRBV7-9 to TRBJ2-4; no clear D. Deletions cut 5 bases from V and 6 bases from J, with 11 bases between. Germline CDR1 and CDR2: SEHNR and FQNEAQ (reference sequence). The CDR3 extends over 13 amino acids. The DNA of the CDR3 is TGTGCCAGCAGCCTAATCAATGGAAACATTCAGTACTTC. Translated, it gives CASSLINGNIQYF. The full variable domain, in which reference TRBV7-9 and TRBJ2-4 provide the parts outside the CDR3, is DTGVSQNPRHKITKRGQNVTFRCDPISEHNRLYWYRQTLGQGPEFLTYFQNEAQLEKSRLLSDRFSAERPKGSFSTLEIQRTEQGDSAMYLCASSLINGNIQYFGAGTRLSVL.

V is TRBV4-1 and J is TRBJ1-4; D not resolved. CDR1 is MGHRA and CDR2 is YSYEKL in the germline V gene. The CDR3 is made up of 12 amino acids. The V end was cut by 4 bases, the J end by 7 bases, with 7 bases between. The chain's CDR3 is CASSPNLEKLFF. DNA for the CDR3: TGCGCCAGCAGCCCGAACCTTGAAAAACTGTTTTTT.

This clone showed up just a few times. The CDR3: CASSWGQGERYTF. CDR3 sequence (DNA): TGTGCCAGCAGCTGGGGACAGGGGGAACGCTACACCTTC. The rearrangement uses TRBV7-9 and TRBJ1-2; 11 bases line up with TRBD1. The trim removed 4 bases at V and 9 bases at J, leaving 4 bases unmatched. The germline CDR1 and CDR2 sequences are SEHNR and FQNEAQ (reference sequence). The CDR3 is made up of 13 amino acids.

The genes are TRBV30 and TRBJ1-1; 7 nucleotides agree with TRBD1. In germline, CDR1 is GTSNPN, CDR2 SVGIG (reference sequence). The V segment lost 2 bases and the J segment 11 bases; nucleotides outside the gene matches: 8. The length of the CDR3 is 12 residues. CDR3 nucleotide sequence: TGTGCCTGGAGTACTCGACAGGGAAGGGCTTTCTTT. Protein product: CAWSTRQGRAFF.

The chain uses TRBV5-4 and TRBJ1-4; TRBD1 is a possible D gene (5 bases). CDR3 length equals 15 residues. V was shortened by 2 bases and J by 2 bases, with 10 bases between the two germline ends. Germline lookup yields CDR1 SGHNT and CDR2 YYREEE (reference sequence). For the CDR3, the DNA is TGTGCCAGCAGCTTCAGGGTGGGGACTAATGAAAAACTGTTTTTT. Its translation: CASSFRVGTNEKLFF.

The rearrangement links TRBV21-1 to TRBJ2-7; the listed D gene, TRBD2, was not tested against the DNA. TRBV21-1 is labeled a pseudogene. The CDR3 covers 17 residues. Here the CDR3 DNA reads TGTGCCAGCAGCAAAGTCTCGGCAGACTCCCCCTCCTACGAGCAGTACTTC. Protein product: CASSKVSADSPSYEQYF.

The chain is built from TRBV9 and TRBJ2-3; TRBD1 matches at 7 bases. The CDR3 totals 15 residues. Germline assignment: CDR1 SGDLS and CDR2 YYNGEE. The ends lost 0 bases at V and 6 bases at J; junction bases unmatched: 7. The CDR3 coding sequence is TGTGCCAGCAGCGTAGTTGGACAGGAGTGGGATACGCAGTATTTT. It is translated as CASSVVGQEWDTQYF.

This chain connects TRBV28 to TRBJ1-6; 7 bases are shared with TRBD1. V shed 2 bases, J shed 6 bases, and the junction held 7 bases outside the gene matches. CDR3 length equals 16 residues. Germline assignment: CDR1 MDHEN and CDR2 SYDVKM. The CDR3 sequence is CASSLLGQGGNSPLHF. CDR3 nucleotide sequence: TGTGCCAGCAGTTTACTCGGGCAGGGGGGTAATTCACCCCTCCACTTT.

The chain carries TRBV6-1 and TRBJ2-5; possible D gene TRBD2, 5 bases. Looked up from germline, CDR1 is MNHNS and CDR2 is SASEGT. Deletions cut 6 bases from V and 5 bases from J, with 19 bases between. The CDR3 has 15 amino acids. CDR3 DNA: TGTGCCAGCAGCCAGACACTAGTTTTAGGGGAGACCCAGTACTTC. As protein: CASSQTLVLGETQYF.

The rearrangement joins TRBV6-6 to TRBJ1-2, with a tentative D call TRBD1 (6 bases). The CDR3 length is 12 residues. V was trimmed by 0 bases and J by 14 bases, leaving 13 bases between them. Per the germline V gene, CDR1 is MNHNY and CDR2 is SVGAGI (reference sequence). CDR3 loop: CASSYSQGGYTF. CDR3 nucleotide sequence: TGTGCCAGCAGTTACTCACAGGGAGGGTATACCTTC.

The table lists this clone with a few counts. CDR3 in amino acids: CASSPGGTQREQYF. CDR3 nucleotides: TGTGCCAGTAGCCCCGGCGGGACTCAAAGGGAGCAGTACTTC. The rearrangement uses TRBV19 and TRBJ2-7, with D maybe TRBD2 (6 bases). V lost 6 bases to trimming and J lost 7 bases, with 19 bases between them. CDR3 size: 14 residues. Germline loops: CDR1 LNHDA, CDR2 SQIVND (reference sequence). Filled out from reference TRBV19 and TRBJ2-7, the complete variable domain reads DGGITQSPKYLFRKEGQNVTLSCEQNLNHDAMYWYRQDPGQGLRLIYYSQIVNDFQKGDIAEGYSVSREKKESFPLTVTSAQKNPTAFYLCASSPGGTQREQYFGPGTRLTVT.

This rearrangement joins TRBV5-1 to TRBJ1-1; D unclear. The germline gives CDR1 SGHRS, CDR2 YFSETQ. With 1 base removed from V and 1 base from J, the gap between germline ends came to 8 bases. This CDR3 has 14 residues. CDR3: CASSLWVQNTEAFF. CDR3 in DNA: TGCGCCAGCAGCTTGTGGGTCCAGAACACTGAAGCTTTCTTT.

This clone was picked up one time. V gene TRBV19 combines with J gene TRBJ2-1, with D unresolved. Germline-derived CDR1 and CDR2 are LNHDA and SQIVND (reference sequence). Trimming left V 5 bases short and J 4 bases short, with 12 bases between. The CDR3 length is 14 residues. The CDR3 sequence is CASSPWVAYNEQFF. The CDR3 bases are TGTGCCAGTAGTCCCTGGGTAGCTTACAATGAGCAGTTCTTC.